This T cell receptor beta chain was obtained from a study of OX40 agonist ivuxolimab in advanced cancers. Overall study context: Patients were given ivuxolimab, an antibody that agonizes OX40 (CD134). Every patient in dose escalation had hepatocellular carcinoma, melanoma, renal cell or head and neck cancer. Antecedent anti-PD-1, anti-PD-L1 or anti-CTLA-4 therapy was permissible, with over 35% having received some. Study-wide results and caveats: People who partly responded at 0.1-3.0 mg/kg had some of the least clonal expansion seen.

With regard to this clone: Its matching antigen is unknown.

Sequencing used immunoSEQ multiplex PCR; TCRdb keeps in-frame clones, though not all of them. The sample lists roughly 45,000 clones, about four fifths occurring once. From germline, CDR1 is LNHNV and CDR2 YYDKDF (reference sequence). Trimming left V 3 bases short and J 6 bases short, with 9 bases between. This CDR3 spans 12 amino acids. The specimen comprised CD4+ or CD8+ T cells sorted from blood, sampled in a trial of the OX40 agonist ivuxolimab. V gene TRBV15 combines with J gene TRBJ2-7; a possible D gene is TRBD2 (7 bases). The receptor's source is an adult with an advanced solid tumor such as melanoma, head and neck, liver or kidney cancer. The CDR3 region is CATSRGGREQYF. CDR3 DNA sequence: TGTGCCACCAGCAGGGGGGGGCGCGAGCAGTACTTC.